These 4 T cell receptor beta chains share one sample of origin, sequenced in a study of T cell responses to AZD1222 COVID-19 vaccine. Produced via immunoSEQ multiplex PCR; TCRdb's table is partial and in-frame only. The data show 110,000 or so clones, 85% to 90% seen once. The sequenced sample was peripheral blood, obtained 28 days after the second AZD1222 dose. The receptors shown here come from an adult who received the AZD1222 COVID-19 vaccine.

The chain combines TRBV11-2 with TRBJ1-1; possibly TRBD1 for D (5 bases). Trimming took off 4 bases at V and 8 bases at J, with 11 bases between the two ends. Germline CDR1 SGHAT, CDR2 FQNNGV. The CDR3 totals 12 residues. The CDR3 DNA is TGTGCCAGCAGCTCACGGGGACTGGAAGCTTTCTTT. The encoded protein is CASSSRGLEAFF.

The V and J genes are TRBV6-6 and TRBJ1-2; TRBD1 matches at 7 bases. The trim removed 6 bases at V and 3 bases at J, leaving 4 bases unmatched. CDR3 size: 13 residues. Germline CDR1 MNHNY, CDR2 SVGAGI (reference sequence). The CDR3 nucleotides read TGTGCCAGCAGCTCGGGACAGTACTATGGCTACACCTTC. Translating it yields CASSSGQYYGYTF.

This chain uses TRBV13 with TRBJ2-7; D is unclear. The germline V gene encodes CDR1 PRHDT and CDR2 FYEKMQ (reference sequence). V dropped 6 bases and J dropped 3 bases, with 18 bases sitting between them. The CDR3 sequence is 15 residues long. In DNA form, the CDR3 reads TGTGCCAGCAGTCAAAAACCCGGGTTGATCTACGAGCAGTACTTC. It translates to CASSQKPGLIYEQYF.

The chain links TRBV3-1 (or the pseudogene TRBV3-2) to TRBJ1-1; D is ambiguous. Germline V gene sequence: CDR1 LGHDT, CDR2 YNNKEL (reference sequence). V lost 0 bases and J 0 bases, leaving 14 bases between the germline ends. CDR3 size: 17 residues. The DNA of the CDR3 is TGTGCCAGCAGCCAAGACCCGCAGGCAGCTTTGAACACTGAAGCTTTCTTT. The encoded protein is CASSQDPQAALNTEAFF.